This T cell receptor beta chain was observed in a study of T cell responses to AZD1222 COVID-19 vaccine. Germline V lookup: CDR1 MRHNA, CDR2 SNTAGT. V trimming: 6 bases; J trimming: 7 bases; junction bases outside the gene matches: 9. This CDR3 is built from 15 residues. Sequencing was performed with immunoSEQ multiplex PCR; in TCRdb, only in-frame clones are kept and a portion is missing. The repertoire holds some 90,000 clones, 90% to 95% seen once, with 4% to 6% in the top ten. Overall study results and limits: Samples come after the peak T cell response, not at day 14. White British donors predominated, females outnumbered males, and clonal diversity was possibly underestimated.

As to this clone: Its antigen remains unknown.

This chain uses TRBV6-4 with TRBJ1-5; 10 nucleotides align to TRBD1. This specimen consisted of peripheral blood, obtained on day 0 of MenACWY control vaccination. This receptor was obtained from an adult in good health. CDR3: CASSETGGAGQPQHF. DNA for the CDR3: TGTGCCAGCAGCGAGACAGGGGGCGCGGGGCAGCCCCAGCATTTT.